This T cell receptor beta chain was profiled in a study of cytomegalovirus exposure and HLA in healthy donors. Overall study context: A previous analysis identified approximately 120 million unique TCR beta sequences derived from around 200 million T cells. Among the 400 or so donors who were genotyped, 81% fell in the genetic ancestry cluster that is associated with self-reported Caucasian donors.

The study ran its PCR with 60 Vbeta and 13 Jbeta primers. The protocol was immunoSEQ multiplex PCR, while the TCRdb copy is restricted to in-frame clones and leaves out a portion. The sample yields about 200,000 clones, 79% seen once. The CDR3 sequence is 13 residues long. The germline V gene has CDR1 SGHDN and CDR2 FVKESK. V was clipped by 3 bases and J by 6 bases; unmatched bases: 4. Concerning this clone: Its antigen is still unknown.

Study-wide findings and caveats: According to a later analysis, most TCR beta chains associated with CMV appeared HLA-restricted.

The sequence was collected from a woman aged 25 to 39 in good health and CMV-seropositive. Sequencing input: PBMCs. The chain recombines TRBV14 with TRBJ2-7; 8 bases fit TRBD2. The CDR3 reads CASSQAGTSEQYF. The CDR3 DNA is TGTGCCAGCAGCCAGGCCGGGACTAGCGAGCAGTACTTC.